This T cell receptor (beta chain) was obtained from a study of blood T cells in healthy people across ages. Germline CDR1 DFQATT, CDR2 SNEGSKA (reference sequence). With 1 base clipped from V and 2 bases from J, the junction kept 10 bases outside the gene matches. The CDR3 is made up of 17 amino acids. This clonotype showed up just a few times. A second PCR of about 7 to 12 cycles used a sample-barcoded 5' primer and a J-beta primer mix. TCRdb reanalysed the 5' RACE reads using MiXCR and keeps one entry per CDR3 protein. The sample contains some 890,000 distinct CDR3 sequences, 29% of which appear only once. These data are also associated with another study on T cells of mothers and their children. That paper notes: Once extracted, all RNA went into cDNA synthesis at approximately 1.6 ug per 15 ul.

The receptor comes from a woman aged 40 to 50 in good health. The sample was blood. The rearrangement uses TRBV20-1 and TRBJ2-5; 10 nucleotides agree with TRBD2. The CDR3 nucleotides are TGCAGTGCTAGAGCTTGGACTAGCGGAGTATATCAAGAGACCCAGTACTTC. Residues: CSARAWTSGVYQETQYF.